Sequencing of this T cell receptor (beta chain) was carried out in a study of T-cell memory formation after mild COVID-19. Study results and caveats: Confirmation was lacking for SARS-CoV-2 specificity of second-wave clones that peaked on day 37. Later expanders leaned toward CD4+, whereas clones contracting from day 15 to 85 were balanced CD4/CD8.

This CDR3 comprises 15 residues. The V and J ends lost 6 bases and 4 bases, in that order; junction bases with no gene match: 6. Only a few counts were recorded for this clonotype. What it binds is not known. TCRdb called the 5' RACE reads again in MiXCR, with one record for every CDR3 protein. The sample consists of under 600,000 distinct CDR3 sequences, about 22% of them appearing once. The genes are TRBV12-3 or TRBV12-4 and TRBJ1-5, with 10 nucleotides matching TRBD1. The sample consisted of PBMCs or a T cell subset sorted from them (not recorded which). The origin of this receptor is an adult woman who had mild COVID-19 (a few samples of this study predate the infection). Cell type and time point are not known. CDR3 amino acids: CASRLGQGGNQPQHF. The DNA of the CDR3 is TGTGCCAGCAGACTCGGACAGGGGGGGAATCAGCCCCAGCATTTT.